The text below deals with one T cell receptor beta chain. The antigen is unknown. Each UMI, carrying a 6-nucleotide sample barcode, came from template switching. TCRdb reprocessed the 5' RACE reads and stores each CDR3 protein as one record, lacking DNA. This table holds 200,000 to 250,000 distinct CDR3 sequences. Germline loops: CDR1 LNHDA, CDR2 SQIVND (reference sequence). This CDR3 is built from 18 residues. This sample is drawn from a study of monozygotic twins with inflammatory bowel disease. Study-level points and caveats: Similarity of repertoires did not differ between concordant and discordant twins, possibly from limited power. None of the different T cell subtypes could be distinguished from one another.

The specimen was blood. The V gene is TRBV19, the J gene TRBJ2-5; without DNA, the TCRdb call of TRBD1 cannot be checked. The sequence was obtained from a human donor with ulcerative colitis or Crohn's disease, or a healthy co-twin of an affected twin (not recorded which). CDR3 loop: CASSIDGRRGRVLETQYF.